Listed here are 29 T cell receptor beta chains from one sample, sequenced in a study of T cell repertoires in aging, cancer and after chemotherapy. TCR beta rearrangements were amplified from peripheral blood genomic DNA. Multiplex touch-down PCR with TRB-A/B primers amplified rearranged V-D-J TRB sequences. TCRdb recomputed calls from the multiplex PCR reads with MiXCR, one row per CDR3 protein. Of some 2,500 distinct CDR3 sequences in the sample, 49% were seen once. The sequenced material came from blood. These receptors all stem from a human donor with a blood cancer.

By its share, this clonotype is large (0.1 to 1%). The rearrangement links TRBV29-1 to TRBJ1-2; TRBD1 matches 9 bases. With 6 bases clipped from V and 7 bases from J, the junction kept 9 bases outside the gene matches. Germline CDR1 reads SQVTM; CDR2 reads ANQGSEA. The CDR3 length is 13 residues. The chain's CDR3 is CSVGTGGLGGYTF. CDR3 sequence (DNA): TGCAGCGTAGGTACAGGGGGCTTAGGTGGCTACACCTTC. Full variable domain (missing parts from reference TRBV29-1 and TRBJ1-2): SAVISQKPSRDICQRGTSLTIQCQVDSQVTMMFWYRQQPGQSLTLIATANQGSEATYESGFVIDKFPISRPNLTFSTLTVSNMSPEDSSIYLCSVGTGGLGGYTFGSGTRLTVV.

Comment on this clonotype: A junction end diverges from the germline sequence, so it may reflect a read error. The chain's CDR3 is CASIYTQGHQPQHF. In nucleotides, the CDR3 is TGTGCCAGCATTTACACACAGGGGCATCAGCCCCAGCATTTT. This rearrangement joins TRBV6-5 to TRBJ1-5, with 7 bases identical to TRBD1. Germline V lookup: CDR1 MNHEY, CDR2 SVGAGI. The length of the CDR3 is 14 residues.

The sample holds a few counts of this clonotype. V is TRBV6-5 and J is TRBJ2-2; either TRBD1 or TRBD2 may fit D (5 bases each). The CDR3 loop spans 17 amino acids. Trimming cost V 2 bases and J 0 bases, with 13 bases left between them. CDR1 and CDR2 (germline): MNHEY, SVGAGI. CDR3 in DNA: TGTGCCAGCAGTTACGCAGCGAGGGGTACGAACACCGGGGAGCTGTTTTTT. It codes for CASSYAARGTNTGELFF.

The rearrangement uses TRBV6-5 and TRBJ1-1; maybe TRBD1 (5 bases). V was shortened by 4 bases and J by 0 bases, with 12 bases between the two germline ends. The germline gives CDR1 MNHEY, CDR2 SVGAGI. CDR3 length equals 15 residues. The CDR3 DNA sequence: TGTGCCAGCAGTTCCGGGACTCTGTTGAACACTGAAGCTTTCTTT. This sequence encodes CASSSGTLLNTEAFF.

Worth noting for this clonotype: A much larger clone sits a single nucleotide away, making a read error possible. The chain combines TRBV6-6 with TRBJ2-3; D is uncertain. Germline V gene data show CDR1 as MNHNY and CDR2 as SVGAGI (reference sequence). The CDR3 sequence is 11 residues long. The CDR3 protein is CASSPMDKQYF. The CDR3 DNA sequence: TGTGCCAGCAGTCCCATGGATAAGCAGTATTTT.

This sequence joins TRBV27 and TRBJ1-5; D remains ambiguous. V lost 6 bases to trimming and J lost 1 base, with 19 bases between them. The CDR3 sequence is 17 residues long. Germline values: CDR1 MNHEY, CDR2 SMNVEV (reference sequence). Written as DNA, the CDR3 is TGTGCCAGCAGCTCAAGCCGGGTCTCCCACAGCAATCAGCCCCAGCATTTT. Translated, it gives CASSSSRVSHSNQPQHF.

The CDR3 loop reads CASSLFGTGESEAFF. The CDR3 DNA follows: TGTGCCAGCAGCTTGTTCGGGACAGGGGAATCTGAAGCTTTCTTT. The gene calls are TRBV5-6 and TRBJ1-1; TRBD1 aligns across 10 bases. CDR1 SGHDT and CDR2 YYEEEE come from the germline V gene. Trimming took 1 base from V and 6 from J; bases not matched to a gene: 6. The CDR3 runs 15 residues.

Turning to this clonotype: A clone one base away is much larger, so this may be a read error. The chain uses TRBV6-5 and TRBJ2-7, with 8 nucleotides matching TRBD1. The germline gives CDR1 MNHEY, CDR2 SVGAGI. The V and J ends lost 4 bases and 8 bases, in that order; junction bases with no gene match: 7. The CDR3 runs 13 residues. The CDR3 is CASSSRTGYKQYF. The CDR3 DNA sequence: TGTGCCAGCAGTTCTAGGACAGGGTACAAGCAGTACTTC.

As concerns this clonotype: A junction end diverges from the germline sequence, so it may reflect a read error. The gene calls are TRBV6-1 and TRBJ2-1; 9 bases map to TRBD1. The CDR3 has 16 residues. The V gene's germline CDR1 is MNHNS and CDR2 SASEGT. The CDR3 sequence is CASRDRGQGPYNEQLF. The CDR3 nucleotides read TGTGCCAGCAGGGACCGGGGACAGGGCCCCTACAATGAGCAGTTATTC.

In this sample, this clonotype turned up once. The chain couples TRBV19 to TRBJ2-5; TRBD2 matches at 10 bases. Germline values: CDR1 LNHDA, CDR2 SQIVND (reference sequence). The CDR3 is 15 amino acids. The trim removed 5 bases at V and 5 bases at J, leaving 8 bases unmatched. The CDR3 nucleotides are TGTGCCAGTAGTCTCGTAGCGGGAGGCGGTGAGACCCAGTACTTC. Amino acids: CASSLVAGGGETQYF.

V and J are TRBV10-3 and TRBJ2-1, with D perhaps TRBD2 (5 bases). The CDR3 length is 14 residues. Germline V gives CDR1 ENHRY, CDR2 SYGVKD. Trimming cost V 6 bases and J 3 bases, with 12 bases left between them. The CDR3 protein is CAIRDEGYYNEQFF. CDR3 DNA sequence: TGTGCCATCAGGGATGAGGGATACTACAATGAGCAGTTCTTC.

The chain has TRBV19 and TRBJ2-1, with TRBD2 matching 7 bases. V was clipped by 2 bases and J by 6 bases; unmatched bases: 7. Germline assignment: CDR1 LNHDA and CDR2 SQIVND (reference sequence). This CDR3 region has 15 residues. The CDR3 is CASSIYGLVPNEQFF. In DNA, the CDR3 is TGTGCCAGTAGTATATACGGACTAGTCCCCAATGAGCAGTTCTTC.

In its sample, this clonotype ranks as large (0.1 to 1%). The V and J genes are TRBV6-5 and TRBJ2-3; TRBD2 agrees at 7 bases. The V segment lost 7 bases and the J segment 0 bases; nucleotides outside the gene matches: 4. The CDR3 is 14 amino acids. CDR1 is MNHEY, CDR2 SVGAGI, per germline. CDR3 sequence: CASNEAGSTDTQYF. The CDR3 DNA sequence: TGTGCCAGCAACGAAGCGGGGAGCACAGATACGCAGTATTTT.

By share, this clonotype counts as large (0.1 to 1%). DNA for the CDR3: TGTGCCAGCGGTGTCACCCGGGGCGAGCAGTACTTC. Encoded protein: CASGVTRGEQYF. The chain has TRBV6-5 and TRBJ2-7; TRBD2 is a possible D gene (5 bases). This CDR3 has 12 amino acids. CDR1 is MNHEY and CDR2 is SVGAGI in the germline V gene. Between the trimmed V and J ends, which lost 8 bases and 6 bases, there was a span of 14 bases.

V gene TRBV7-2 combines with J gene TRBJ2-2; the match to TRBD2 covers 13 bases. The CDR3 is 16 residues long. Per germline, CDR1 SGHTA and CDR2 FQGNSA. Trimming took 6 bases from V and 5 from J; bases not matched to a gene: 6. Here the CDR3 DNA reads TGTGCCAGCAGTTCCGGGACTAGCGGGGTAACCGGGGAGCTGTTTTTT. It specifies CASSSGTSGVTGELFF.

This clonotype was seen more than once but under ten times. The rearrangement links TRBV12-3 or TRBV12-4 to TRBJ2-1; 9 bases line up with TRBD2. This CDR3 comprises 13 residues. The V segment lost 4 bases and the J segment 10 bases; nucleotides outside the gene matches: 5. DNA of the CDR3: TGTGCCAGCAGTTCGCTAACTAGCGGGGAGCAGTTCTTC. Its protein is CASSSLTSGEQFF.

The rearrangement uses TRBV30 and TRBJ2-1; 13 positions agree with TRBD2. V was pared by 3 bases and J by 0 bases, with 5 bases of the junction left unmatched. In germline, CDR1 is GTSNPN, CDR2 SVGIG (reference sequence). This CDR3 has 17 residues. CDR3: CAWRRLAGGSSYNEQFF. In DNA form, the CDR3 reads TGTGCCTGGAGACGACTAGCGGGAGGAAGCTCCTACAATGAGCAGTTCTTC.

This clonotype was observed a few times. The chain has TRBV6-2 or TRBV6-3 and TRBJ2-5; D is possibly TRBD2 (6 bases). CDR1 and CDR2 from the germline V gene are MNHEY and SVGEGT. V was trimmed by 6 bases and J by 0 bases, leaving 20 bases between them. The CDR3 extends over 17 amino acids. The CDR3 spells CASRGIRTNLYQETQYF. CDR3 bases: TGTGCCAGCAGGGGTATAAGGACTAACCTGTACCAAGAGACCCAGTACTTC.

A word on this clonotype: A read error may explain this, as a much larger clone is one base away. V and J are TRBV29-1 and TRBJ2-1; 8 bases match TRBD2. Losses at the gene ends were 7 bases for V and 10 bases for J; bases not matched to a gene: 15. The CDR3 covers 14 residues. In germline, CDR1 is SQVTM, CDR2 ANQGSEA. Here the CDR3 DNA reads TGCAGCGCGGGGGGGGCCATCCTAGTCGAAGAGCAGTTCTTC. Translated: CSAGGAILVEEQFF.

Only a few counts were recorded for this clonotype. V usage is TRBV6-2 or TRBV6-3 and J usage is TRBJ2-3; 8 bases match TRBD2. Germline loops: CDR1 MNHEY, CDR2 SVGEGT. The CDR3 totals 14 residues. V lost 6 bases and J lost 6; bases outside the gene matches: 8. The CDR3 spells CASRDRLASDTQYF. Written as DNA, the CDR3 is TGTGCCAGCAGGGATCGACTAGCGTCTGATACGCAGTATTTT.

The chain joins TRBV12-3 or TRBV12-4 to TRBJ2-2; D is unresolved. The CDR3 is 13 residues long. The V and J ends lost 4 bases and 7 bases respectively, with 10 bases between them. This chain's CDR3 is CASSYLDHGELFF. CDR3 nucleotides: TGTGCCAGCAGTTACTTAGACCACGGGGAGCTGTTTTTT.

CDR3: CASARGGYEQYF. In DNA, the CDR3 is TGTGCCAGCGCCAGGGGTGGTTACGAGCAGTACTTC. V and J are TRBV6-2 or TRBV6-3 and TRBJ2-7; TRBD1 might be the D (6 bases). Germline loops: CDR1 MNHEY, CDR2 SVGEGT. CDR3 length: 12 residues. Trimming removed 8 bases from V and 4 bases from J, with 12 bases in between.

The J gene is TRBJ2-7, the V gene TRBV19; D unresolved. V lost 5 bases and J lost 2, with 16 bases in between. Germline lookup yields CDR1 LNHDA and CDR2 SQIVND (reference sequence). The CDR3 spans 15 residues. The CDR3 reads CASSQAGRGAYEQYF. The CDR3 nucleotides read TGTGCCAGTAGTCAAGCAGGCCGTGGGGCCTACGAGCAGTACTTC.

A note on this clonotype: A much larger clonotype is one base distant, so this may be a read error. The CDR3 protein is CSVLGTTRANVLTF. The CDR3 region has the DNA TGCAGCGTTCTCGGGACAACGAGGGCCAACGTCCTGACTTTC. The V and J genes are TRBV29-1 and TRBJ2-6, with a weak D call TRBD1 (6 bases). The CDR3 sequence is 14 residues long. Trimming cost V 5 bases and J 5 bases, with 13 bases left between them. Germline-derived CDR1 and CDR2 are SQVTM and ANQGSEA.

This CDR3 reads CASSIRGQFNSPLHF. The CDR3 DNA is TGTGCCAGTAGTATACGAGGGCAGTTTAATTCACCCCTCCACTTT. This sequence joins TRBV19 and TRBJ1-6; D remains ambiguous. The germline V and J ends were trimmed by 2 bases and 6 bases, with 11 bases remaining between them. Germline CDR1 and CDR2: LNHDA and SQIVND (reference sequence). The CDR3 extends over 15 amino acids. The full variable domain, in which reference TRBV19 and TRBJ1-6 provide the parts outside the CDR3, is DGGITQSPKYLFRKEGQNVTLSCEQNLNHDAMYWYRQDPGQGLRLIYYSQIVNDFQKGDIAEGYSVSREKKESFPLTVTSAQKNPTAFYLCASSIRGQFNSPLHFGNGTRLTVT.

This chain uses TRBV6-5 with TRBJ2-5; D possibly uses TRBD1 or TRBD2 (5 bases each). CDR1 is MNHEY and CDR2 is SVGAGI in the germline V gene. This CDR3 comprises 15 residues. With 7 bases removed from V and 2 bases from J, the gap between germline ends came to 17 bases. The CDR3 region is CASILGDLVQETQYF. As DNA, the CDR3 is TGTGCCAGCATACTAGGGGATTTGGTTCAAGAGACCCAGTACTTC.

The gene calls are TRBV30 and TRBJ1-6; 7 bases map to TRBD1. CDR1 and CDR2 (germline): GTSNPN, SVGIG (reference sequence). After removal of 4 bases from V and 10 bases from J, the junction contained 7 bases not matched to a gene. This CDR3 has 13 amino acids. DNA for the CDR3: TGTGCCTGGAATTACAGGGGAAGCTCACCCCTCCACTTT. Amino acid sequence: CAWNYRGSSPLHF. Full variable domain (missing parts from reference TRBV30 and TRBJ1-6): SQTIHQWPATLVQPVGSPLSLECTVEGTSNPNLYWYRQAAGRGLQLLFYSVGIGQISSEVPQNLSASRPQDRQFILSSKKLLLSDSGFYLCAWNYRGSSPLHFGNGTRLTVT.

This chain joins TRBV6-1 and TRBJ2-1; TRBD2 matches 13 bases. CDR3 size: 15 residues. The germline V gene has CDR1 MNHNS and CDR2 SASEGT. The J segment lost 8 bases and the V segment lost 6 bases, leaving 7 bases of the junction unmatched. CDR3 nucleotides: TGTGCCAGCAGCCGGACTAGCGGGAGAAAGTATGAGCAGTTCTTC. Amino acids: CASSRTSGRKYEQFF.

The chain is built from TRBV27 and TRBJ1-6; D is undetermined. V shed 4 bases and J shed 4 bases, with 5 bases lying between them. The CDR3 length is 13 residues. Germline assignment: CDR1 MNHEY and CDR2 SMNVEV (reference sequence). As DNA, the CDR3 is TGTGCCAGCAGTTCCCAATATAATTCACCCCTCCACTTT. This encodes CASSSQYNSPLHF.